The T cell receptor (beta chain) under discussion was sequenced for a study of a mutant IDH1 vaccine in newly diagnosed glioma. In the study overall: Vaccination began 4-6 weeks post radiotherapy alone, or with temozolomide cycles.

Data came from immunoSEQ multiplex PCR; TCRdb stores just in-frame clones and leaves some out. The table has about 38,000 clones, 81% seen once. The CDR3 has 14 residues. Germline assignment: CDR1 LGHNA and CDR2 YSLEER. With 4 bases removed from V and 4 bases from J, the gap between germline ends came to 13 bases. A note on this clone: What it binds is unknown.

Time point here: week 23, last vaccination. Each dose delivered 300 ug of mutant IDH1 20-mer peptide subcutaneously with imiquimod. The gene calls are TRBV4-3 and TRBJ1-2, with unresolved D. The source material was PBMCs, sampled from a glioma patient whose treatment included an IDH1 peptide vaccine. The receptor was isolated from a man aged 35-49 years with glioma. CDR3 sequence reads: CASSLGNSIYGYTF. The CDR3 region has the DNA TGCGCCAGCAGCCTGGGGAACAGCATCTATGGCTACACCTTC.